The TCR beta chain under discussion was sequenced for a study of blood T cell repertoires in COVID-19. This CDR3 has 13 residues. CDR1 and CDR2 from the germline V gene are MNHEY and SMNVEV (reference sequence). The germline V and J ends were trimmed by 4 bases and 0 bases, with 7 bases remaining between them. This clone was counted a single time. TCRdb's copy holds only in-frame clones and misses some; the assay was immunoSEQ multiplex PCR. The sample lists about 180,000 clones, 80% to 90% occurring once. This sequence was found in a woman aged 70 to 79 with COVID-19, enrolled during active disease. Input material: peripheral blood. V is TRBV27 and J is TRBJ2-7; D possibly corresponds to TRBD2 (6 bases). The chain's CDR3 is CASSWRGSYEQYF. The DNA for the CDR3 is TGTGCCAGCAGTTGGCGGGGCTCCTACGAGCAGTACTTC.